Below, one TCR beta chain is given with its context. Per the original data handling: Reference gene primers were amplified, and this amplification served to estimate nucleated cell counts. Some clones are missing from TCRdb's copy, which holds only in-frame ones; the method was immunoSEQ multiplex PCR. That table is the source of V, J and clone size, and D and trimming were worked out from the DNA. The sample has just over 150,000 clones, 70% to 85% seen once; the top ten hold about a fifth. The data belong to a study of blood T cell repertoires in COVID-19. For the study at large: T cells, B-cell-depleted T cells, or PBMCs provided the cDNA or gDNA that served as material.

Looked up from germline, CDR1 is MNHEY and CDR2 is SVGAGI. V was shortened by 2 bases and J by 1 base, with 11 bases between the two germline ends. The length of the CDR3 is 15 residues. The sample comprised peripheral blood. The rearrangement joins TRBV6-5 to TRBJ2-5; tentative D call: TRBD2 (7 bases). The source of this sequence is a woman aged 80 or over with acute or convalescent COVID-19. The CDR3 sequence: CASSYRGGGQETQYF. The CDR3 bases are TGTGCCAGCAGTTACCGGGGAGGGGGCCAAGAGACCCAGTACTTC.